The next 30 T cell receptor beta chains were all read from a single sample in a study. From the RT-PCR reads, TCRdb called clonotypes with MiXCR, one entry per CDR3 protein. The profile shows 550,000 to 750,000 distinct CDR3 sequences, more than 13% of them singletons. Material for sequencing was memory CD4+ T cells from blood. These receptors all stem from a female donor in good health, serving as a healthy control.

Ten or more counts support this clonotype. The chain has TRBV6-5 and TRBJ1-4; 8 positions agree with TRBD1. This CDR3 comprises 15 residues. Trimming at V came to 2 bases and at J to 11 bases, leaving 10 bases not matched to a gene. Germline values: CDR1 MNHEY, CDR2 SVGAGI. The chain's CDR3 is CASSYEGFTGGKLFF. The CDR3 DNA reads TGTGCCAGCAGTTACGAGGGGTTTACAGGGGGGAAACTGTTTTTT.

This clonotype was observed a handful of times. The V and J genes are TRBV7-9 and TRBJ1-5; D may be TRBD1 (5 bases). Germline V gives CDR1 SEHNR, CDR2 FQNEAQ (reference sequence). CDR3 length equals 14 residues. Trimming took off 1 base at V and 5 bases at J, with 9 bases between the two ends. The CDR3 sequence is CASSLEGTDQPQHF. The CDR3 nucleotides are TGTGCCAGCAGCTTAGAAGGGACCGATCAGCCCCAGCATTTT.

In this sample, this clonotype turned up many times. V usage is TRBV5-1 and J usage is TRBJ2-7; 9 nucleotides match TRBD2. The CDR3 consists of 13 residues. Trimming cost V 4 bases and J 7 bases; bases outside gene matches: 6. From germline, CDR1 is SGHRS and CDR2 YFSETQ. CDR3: CASSTASGMEQYF. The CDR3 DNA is TGCGCCAGCAGCACTGCTAGCGGGATGGAGCAGTACTTC.

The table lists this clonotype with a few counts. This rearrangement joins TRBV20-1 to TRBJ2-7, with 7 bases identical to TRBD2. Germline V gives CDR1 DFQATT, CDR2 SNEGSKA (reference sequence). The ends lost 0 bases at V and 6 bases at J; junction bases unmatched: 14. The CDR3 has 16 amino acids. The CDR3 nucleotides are TGCAGTGCTAGAGATCCCGGTGAAGCGGGACCGGCCGAGCAGTACTTC. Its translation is CSARDPGEAGPAEQYF.

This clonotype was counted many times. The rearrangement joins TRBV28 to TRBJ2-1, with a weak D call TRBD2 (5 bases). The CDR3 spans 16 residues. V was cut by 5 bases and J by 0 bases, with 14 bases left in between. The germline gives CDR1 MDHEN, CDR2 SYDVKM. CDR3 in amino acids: CASSPPGSGSYNEQFF. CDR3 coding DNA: TGTGCCAGCAGTCCCCCCGGAAGCGGCTCCTACAATGAGCAGTTCTTC.

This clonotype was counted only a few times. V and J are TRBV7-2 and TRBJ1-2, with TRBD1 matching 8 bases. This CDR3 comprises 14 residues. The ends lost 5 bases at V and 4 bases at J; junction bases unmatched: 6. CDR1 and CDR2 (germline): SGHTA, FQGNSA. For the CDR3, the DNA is TGTGCCAGCAGCGACGGGACAGGCTTCTATGGCTACACCTTC. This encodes CASSDGTGFYGYTF.

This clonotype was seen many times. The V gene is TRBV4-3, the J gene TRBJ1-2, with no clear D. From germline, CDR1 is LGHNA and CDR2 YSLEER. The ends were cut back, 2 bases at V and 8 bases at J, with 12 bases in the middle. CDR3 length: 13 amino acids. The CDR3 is CASSQSRLAGYTF. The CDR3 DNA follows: TGCGCCAGCAGCCAATCAAGGCTCGCGGGCTACACCTTC.

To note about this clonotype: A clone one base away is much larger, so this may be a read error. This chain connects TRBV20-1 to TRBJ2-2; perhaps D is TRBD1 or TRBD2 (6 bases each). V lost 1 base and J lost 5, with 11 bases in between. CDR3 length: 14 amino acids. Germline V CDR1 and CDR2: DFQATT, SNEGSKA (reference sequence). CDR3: CSARGGAVTGELFF. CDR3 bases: TGCAGTGCTAGAGGGGGGGCCGTTACCGGGGAGCTGTTTTTT.

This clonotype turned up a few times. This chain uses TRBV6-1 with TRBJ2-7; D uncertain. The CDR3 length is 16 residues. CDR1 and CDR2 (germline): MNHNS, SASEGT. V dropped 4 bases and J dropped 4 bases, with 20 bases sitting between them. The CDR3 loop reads CASSGSTSGSRYEQYF. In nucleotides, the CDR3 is TGTGCCAGCAGTGGAAGTACCTCGGGCAGCAGGTACGAGCAGTACTTC.

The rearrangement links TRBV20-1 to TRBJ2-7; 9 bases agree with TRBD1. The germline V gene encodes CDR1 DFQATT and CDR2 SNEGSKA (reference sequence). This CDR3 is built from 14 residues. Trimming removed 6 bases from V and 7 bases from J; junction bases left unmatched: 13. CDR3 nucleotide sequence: TGCAGTGCCCAGAGCCCGGGACAGGGTGGGGAGCAGTACTTC. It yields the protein CSAQSPGQGGEQYF.

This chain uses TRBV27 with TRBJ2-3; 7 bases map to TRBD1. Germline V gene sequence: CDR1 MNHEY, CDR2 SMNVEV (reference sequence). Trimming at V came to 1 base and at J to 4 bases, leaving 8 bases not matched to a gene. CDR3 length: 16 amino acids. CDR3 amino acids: CASSLYRDRISDTQYF. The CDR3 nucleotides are TGTGCCAGCAGTTTATACCGGGACAGAATATCAGATACGCAGTATTTT.

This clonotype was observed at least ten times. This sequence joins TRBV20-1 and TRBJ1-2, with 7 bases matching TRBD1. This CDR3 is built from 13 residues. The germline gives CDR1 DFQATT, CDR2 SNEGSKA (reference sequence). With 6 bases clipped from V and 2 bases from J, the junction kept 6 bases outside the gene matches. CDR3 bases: TGCAGTGCGTGGGACAGCCAGAACTATGGCTACACCTTC. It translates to CSAWDSQNYGYTF.

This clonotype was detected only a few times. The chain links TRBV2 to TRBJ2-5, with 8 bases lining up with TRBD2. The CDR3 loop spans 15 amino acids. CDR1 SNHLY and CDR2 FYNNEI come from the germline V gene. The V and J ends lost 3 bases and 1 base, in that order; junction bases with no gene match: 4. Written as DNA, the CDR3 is TGTGCCAGCAGTGACGGGCTAGCGGGCCAAGAGACCCAGTACTTC. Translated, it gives CASSDGLAGQETQYF.

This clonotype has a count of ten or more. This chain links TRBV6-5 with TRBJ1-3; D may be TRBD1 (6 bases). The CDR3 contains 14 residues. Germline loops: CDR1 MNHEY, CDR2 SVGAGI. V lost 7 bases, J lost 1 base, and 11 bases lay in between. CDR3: CASKPGASGNTIYF. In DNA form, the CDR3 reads TGTGCCAGCAAACCGGGGGCTTCTGGAAACACCATATATTTT.

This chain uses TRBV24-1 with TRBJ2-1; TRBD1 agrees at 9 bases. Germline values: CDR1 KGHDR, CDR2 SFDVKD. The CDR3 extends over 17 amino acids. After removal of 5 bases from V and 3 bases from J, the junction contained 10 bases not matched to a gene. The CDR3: CATSGSAGQGGYNEQFF. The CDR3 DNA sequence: TGTGCCACCAGTGGTTCCGCGGGACAGGGCGGCTACAATGAGCAGTTCTTC.

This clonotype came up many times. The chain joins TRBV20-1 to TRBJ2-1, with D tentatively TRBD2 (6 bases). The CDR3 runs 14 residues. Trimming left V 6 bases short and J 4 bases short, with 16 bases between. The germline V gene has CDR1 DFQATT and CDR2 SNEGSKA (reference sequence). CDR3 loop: CSAEGPQEYNEQFF. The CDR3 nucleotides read TGCAGTGCGGAGGGACCTCAGGAGTACAATGAGCAGTTCTTC.

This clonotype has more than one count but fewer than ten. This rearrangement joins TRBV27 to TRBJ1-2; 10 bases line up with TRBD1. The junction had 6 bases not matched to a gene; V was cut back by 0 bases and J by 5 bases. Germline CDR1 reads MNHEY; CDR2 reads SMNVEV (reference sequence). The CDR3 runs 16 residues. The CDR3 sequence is CASSLSRDRGGYGYTF. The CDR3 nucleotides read TGTGCCAGCAGTTTATCCCGGGACAGGGGCGGGTATGGCTACACCTTC.

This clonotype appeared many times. The CDR3 spells CASSQWTGSGEQYF. DNA for the CDR3: TGCGCCAGCAGCCAGTGGACAGGGTCGGGGGAGCAGTACTTC. The V gene is TRBV4-3, the J gene TRBJ2-7, with TRBD1 identical over 8 bases. The CDR3 is made up of 14 amino acids. CDR1 and CDR2 from the germline V gene are LGHNA and YSLEER. J lost 7 bases, V lost 3 bases, and 8 bases had no gene match.

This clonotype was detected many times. The CDR3 reads CSVEEVRETQYF. The CDR3 DNA reads as TGCAGCGTTGAAGAGGTGAGAGAGACCCAGTACTTC. The chain couples TRBV29-1 to TRBJ2-5; D call uncertain. V lost 0 bases, J lost 4 bases, and 6 bases lay in between. The CDR3 has 12 amino acids. Germline loops: CDR1 SQVTM, CDR2 ANQGSEA.

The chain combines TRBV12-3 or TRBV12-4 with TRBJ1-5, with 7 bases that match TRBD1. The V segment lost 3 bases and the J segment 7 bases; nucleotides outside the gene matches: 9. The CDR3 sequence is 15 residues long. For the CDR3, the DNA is TGTGCCAGCAGTTTGGACAGGTGGGGGAAACAGCCCCAGCATTTT. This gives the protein CASSLDRWGKQPQHF.

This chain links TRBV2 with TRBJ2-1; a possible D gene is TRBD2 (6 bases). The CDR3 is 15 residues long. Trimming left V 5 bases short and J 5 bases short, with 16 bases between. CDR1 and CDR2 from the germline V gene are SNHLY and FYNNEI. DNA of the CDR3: TGTGCCAGCAGTCCAGAGGGACTTGGTCACAATGAGCAGTTCTTC. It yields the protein CASSPEGLGHNEQFF.

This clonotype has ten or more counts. CDR3 nucleotide sequence: TGCAGCGTTGGGCAACCGGGACGCAACTCTGGGGCCAACGTCCTGACTTTC. It yields the protein CSVGQPGRNSGANVLTF. The chain links TRBV29-1 to TRBJ2-6; D assignment may be TRBD1 or TRBD2 (5 bases each). Germline CDR1 reads SQVTM; CDR2 reads ANQGSEA. The CDR3 is made up of 17 amino acids. Between the trimmed V and J ends, which lost 4 bases and 0 bases, there was a span of 16 bases.

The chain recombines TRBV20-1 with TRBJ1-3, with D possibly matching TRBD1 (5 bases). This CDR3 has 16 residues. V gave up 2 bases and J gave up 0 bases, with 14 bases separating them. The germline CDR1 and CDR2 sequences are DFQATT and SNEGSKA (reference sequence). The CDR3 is CSARPMGQNSGNTIYF. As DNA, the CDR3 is TGCAGTGCTAGACCCATGGGGCAAAACTCTGGAAACACCATATATTTT.

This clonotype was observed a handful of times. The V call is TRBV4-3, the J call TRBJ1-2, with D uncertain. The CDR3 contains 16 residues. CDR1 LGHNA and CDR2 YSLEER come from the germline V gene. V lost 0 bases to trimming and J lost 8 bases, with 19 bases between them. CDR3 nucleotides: TGCGCCAGCAGCCAAGATCTCGAAGCGGGCGCGGTCGGCTACACCTTC. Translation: CASSQDLEAGAVGYTF.

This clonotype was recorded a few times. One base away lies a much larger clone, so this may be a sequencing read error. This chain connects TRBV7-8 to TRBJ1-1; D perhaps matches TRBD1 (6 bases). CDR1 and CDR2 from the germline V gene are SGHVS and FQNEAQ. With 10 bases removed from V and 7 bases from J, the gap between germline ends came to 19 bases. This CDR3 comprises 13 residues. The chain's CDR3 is CAITPLRGIEAFF. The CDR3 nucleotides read TGTGCCATCACCCCCCTCAGGGGAATTGAAGCTTTCTTT.

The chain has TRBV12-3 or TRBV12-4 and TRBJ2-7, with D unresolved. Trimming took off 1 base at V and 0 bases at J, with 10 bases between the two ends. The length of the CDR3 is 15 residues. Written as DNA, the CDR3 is TGTGCCAGCAGTTTAGTGTTGGGAAGCTCCTACGAGCAGTACTTC. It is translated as CASSLVLGSSYEQYF.

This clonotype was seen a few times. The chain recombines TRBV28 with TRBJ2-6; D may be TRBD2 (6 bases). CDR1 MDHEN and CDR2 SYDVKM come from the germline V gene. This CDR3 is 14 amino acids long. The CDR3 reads CVVGGGAGANVLTF. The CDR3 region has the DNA TGTGTCGTGGGAGGCGGGGCTGGGGCCAACGTCCTGACTTTC.

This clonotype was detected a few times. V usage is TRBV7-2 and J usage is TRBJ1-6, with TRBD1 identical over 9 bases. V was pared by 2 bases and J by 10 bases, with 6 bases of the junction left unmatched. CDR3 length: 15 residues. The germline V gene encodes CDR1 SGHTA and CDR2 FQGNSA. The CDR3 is CASSLPTGGSSPLHF. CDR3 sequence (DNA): TGTGCCAGCAGCTTACCCACAGGGGGCTCATCACCCCTCCACTTT.

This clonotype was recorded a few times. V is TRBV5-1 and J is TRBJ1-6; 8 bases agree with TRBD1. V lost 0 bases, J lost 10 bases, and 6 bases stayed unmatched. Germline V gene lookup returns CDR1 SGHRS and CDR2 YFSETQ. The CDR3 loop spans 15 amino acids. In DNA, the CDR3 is TGCGCCAGCAGCTTGGGAGGACAGGGATACTCACCCCTCCACTTT. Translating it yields CASSLGGQGYSPLHF.

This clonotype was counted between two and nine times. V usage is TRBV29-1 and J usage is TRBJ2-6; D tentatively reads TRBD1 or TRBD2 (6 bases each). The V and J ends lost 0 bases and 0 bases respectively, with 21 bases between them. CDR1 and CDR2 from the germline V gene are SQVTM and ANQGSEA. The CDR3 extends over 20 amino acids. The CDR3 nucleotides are TGCAGCGTTGAAGATCCCACAGGGCTACGGGGGAACTCTGGGGCCAACGTCCTGACTTTC. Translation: CSVEDPTGLRGNSGANVLTF.